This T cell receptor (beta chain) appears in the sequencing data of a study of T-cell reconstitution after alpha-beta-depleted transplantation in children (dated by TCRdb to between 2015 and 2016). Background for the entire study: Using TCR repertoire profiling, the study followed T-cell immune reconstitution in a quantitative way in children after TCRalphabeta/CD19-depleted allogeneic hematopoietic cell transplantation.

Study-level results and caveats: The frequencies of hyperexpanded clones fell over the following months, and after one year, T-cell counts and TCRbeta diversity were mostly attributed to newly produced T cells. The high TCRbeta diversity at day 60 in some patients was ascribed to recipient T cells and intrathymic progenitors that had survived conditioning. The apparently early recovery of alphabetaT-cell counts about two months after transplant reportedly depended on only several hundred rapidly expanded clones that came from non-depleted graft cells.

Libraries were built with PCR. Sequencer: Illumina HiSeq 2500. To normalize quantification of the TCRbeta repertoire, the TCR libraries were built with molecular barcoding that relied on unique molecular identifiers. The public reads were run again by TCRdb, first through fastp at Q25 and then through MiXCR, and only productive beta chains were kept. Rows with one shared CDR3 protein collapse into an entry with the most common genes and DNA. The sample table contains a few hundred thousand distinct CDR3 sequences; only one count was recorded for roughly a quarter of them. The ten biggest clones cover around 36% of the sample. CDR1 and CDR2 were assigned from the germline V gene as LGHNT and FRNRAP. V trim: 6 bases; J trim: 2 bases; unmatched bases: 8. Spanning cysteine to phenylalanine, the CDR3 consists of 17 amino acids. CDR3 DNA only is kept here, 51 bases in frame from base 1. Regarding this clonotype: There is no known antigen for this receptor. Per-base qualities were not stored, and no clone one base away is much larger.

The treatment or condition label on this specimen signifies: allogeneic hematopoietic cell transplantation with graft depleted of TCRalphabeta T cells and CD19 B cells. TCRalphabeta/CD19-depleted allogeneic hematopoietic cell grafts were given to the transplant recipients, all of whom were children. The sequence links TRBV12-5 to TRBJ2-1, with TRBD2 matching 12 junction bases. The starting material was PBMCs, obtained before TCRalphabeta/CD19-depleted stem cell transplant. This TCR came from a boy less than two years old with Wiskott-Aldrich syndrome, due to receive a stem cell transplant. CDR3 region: CASGRTSGIWAYNEQFF. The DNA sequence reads TGTGCTAGTGGGCGGACTAGCGGGATCTGGGCCTACAATGAGCAGTTCTTC.